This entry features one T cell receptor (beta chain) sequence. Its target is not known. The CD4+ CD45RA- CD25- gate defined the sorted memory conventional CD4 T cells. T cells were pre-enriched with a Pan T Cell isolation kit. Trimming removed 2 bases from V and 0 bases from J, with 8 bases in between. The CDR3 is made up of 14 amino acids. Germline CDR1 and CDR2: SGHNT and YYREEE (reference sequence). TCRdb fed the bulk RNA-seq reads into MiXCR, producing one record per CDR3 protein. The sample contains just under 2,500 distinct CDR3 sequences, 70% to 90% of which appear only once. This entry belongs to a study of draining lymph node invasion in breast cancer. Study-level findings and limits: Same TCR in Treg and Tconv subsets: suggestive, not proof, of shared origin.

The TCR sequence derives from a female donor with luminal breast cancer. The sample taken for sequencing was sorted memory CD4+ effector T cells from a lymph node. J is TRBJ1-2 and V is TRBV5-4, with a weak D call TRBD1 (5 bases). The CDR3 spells CASSFGGANYGYTF. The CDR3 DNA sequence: TGTGCCAGCAGCTTCGGGGGAGCTAACTATGGCTACACCTTC.